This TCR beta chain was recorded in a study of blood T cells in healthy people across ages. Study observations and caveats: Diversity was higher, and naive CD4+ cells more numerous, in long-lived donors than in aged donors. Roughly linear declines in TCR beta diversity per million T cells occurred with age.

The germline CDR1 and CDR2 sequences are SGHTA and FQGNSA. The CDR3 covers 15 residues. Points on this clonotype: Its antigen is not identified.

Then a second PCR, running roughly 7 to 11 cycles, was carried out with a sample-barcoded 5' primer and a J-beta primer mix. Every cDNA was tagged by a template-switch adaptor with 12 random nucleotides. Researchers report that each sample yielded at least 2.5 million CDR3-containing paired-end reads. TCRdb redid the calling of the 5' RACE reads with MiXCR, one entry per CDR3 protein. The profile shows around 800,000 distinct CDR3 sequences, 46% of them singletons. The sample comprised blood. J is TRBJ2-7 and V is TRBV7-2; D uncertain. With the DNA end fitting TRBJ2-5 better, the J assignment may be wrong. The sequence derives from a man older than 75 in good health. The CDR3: CASSLLPGRQETQYF. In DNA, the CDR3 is TGTGCCAGCAGCTTATTGCCCGGGCGTCAAGAGACCCAGTACTTC.